These 18 T cell receptor beta chains came from one sample sequenced in a study of vaccination effects on CD4 cells after COVID-19. These receptors' targets are unknown. The table came from immunoSEQ multiplex PCR; TCRdb's copy has only in-frame clones and leaves some out. Of 30,000 to 35,000 clones in the sample, about 80% were seen once. Sequencing in the ViraFEST assay came after antigen-specific CD4+ T cells had been expanded with viral peptide pools, which were used to stimulate PBMC. After roughly 9 days in culture, the CD4+ T cells were isolated. Negative nucleocapsid antibody tests before and after vaccination confirmed no previous SARS-CoV-2 infection. The material was CD4+ T cells from PBMCs cultured with HCoV-OC43 spike peptides, obtained before COVID-19 vaccination. Subset noted: HCoV-OC43 spike overlapping peptide pool stimulation. Receptors originate from a human donor who received a COVID-19 vaccine.

This clone ranks as medium-sized (0.01 to 0.1%). The chain carries TRBV5-1 and TRBJ2-7; tentative D call: TRBD2 (5 bases). There are 11 residues in the CDR3. Germline CDR1 is SGHRS and CDR2 is YFSETQ. V was clipped by 8 bases and J by 2 bases, with 8 bases between them. The CDR3: CARGSAYEQYF. CDR3 nucleotides: TGCGCCAGAGGGAGTGCCTACGAGCAGTACTTC.

The rearrangement links TRBV7-2 to TRBJ2-1, with 14 positions matching TRBD2. CDR1 and CDR2 from the germline V gene are SGHTA and FQGNSA. After removal of 3 bases from V and 2 bases from J, the junction contained 6 bases not matched to a gene. The CDR3 is 18 residues long. CDR3 nucleotides: TGTGCCAGCAGCTTCCGCCGACTAGCGGGAGGGGCCTACAATGAGCAGTTCTTC. Its translation is CASSFRRLAGGAYNEQFF.

The rearrangement joins TRBV5-6 to TRBJ1-6, with 7 positions matching TRBD1. The germline V gene encodes CDR1 SGHDT and CDR2 YYEEEE. The CDR3 sequence is 14 residues long. With 6 bases clipped from V and 10 bases from J, the junction kept 10 bases outside the gene matches. CDR3 residues: CASKVTGSGSPLHF. In DNA, the CDR3 is TGTGCCAGCAAGGTGACAGGGTCGGGCTCACCCCTCCACTTT.

The rearrangement uses TRBV5-1 and TRBJ1-6; maybe TRBD1 (5 bases). Germline CDR1 is SGHRS and CDR2 is YFSETQ. Deletions cut 5 bases from V and 8 bases from J, with 14 bases between. There are 14 residues in the CDR3. In DNA form, the CDR3 reads TGCGCCAGCAGGTCTCCAGGGAGCCATTCACCCCTCCACTTT. It codes for CASRSPGSHSPLHF.

This chain links TRBV30 with TRBJ1-6; weak D call: TRBD1 (6 bases). This CDR3 has 14 amino acids. Germline V CDR1 and CDR2: GTSNPN, SVGIG (reference sequence). The germline V and J ends were trimmed by 0 bases and 10 bases, with 13 bases remaining between them. CDR3 amino acids: CAWSVTGQLSPLHF. CDR3 in DNA: TGTGCCTGGAGTGTGACCGGACAGTTGTCACCCCTCCACTTT. The full variable domain, its missing parts supplied by reference TRBV30 and TRBJ1-6, is SQTIHQWPATLVQPVGSPLSLECTVEGTSNPNLYWYRQAAGRGLQLLFYSVGIGQISSEVPQNLSASRPQDRQFILSSKKLLLSDSGFYLCAWSVTGQLSPLHFGNGTRLTVT.

The chain joins TRBV10-3 to TRBJ1-6, with D possibly matching TRBD1 (6 bases). V lost 2 bases, J lost 7 bases, and 15 bases lay in between. This CDR3 is 16 amino acids long. Germline V gene sequence: CDR1 ENHRY, CDR2 SYGVKD. In DNA form, the CDR3 reads TGTGCCATCAGTGAGGTCCGTGGGGGCGGGAATTCACCCCTCCACTTT. As protein: CAISEVRGGGNSPLHF.

This clone was seen only once. The V and J genes are TRBV18 and TRBJ2-2; TRBD1 is a possible D gene (6 bases). Germline values: CDR1 KGHSH, CDR2 LQKENI. V lost 1 base and J 0 bases, leaving 9 bases between the germline ends. This CDR3 spans 16 amino acids. The CDR3 DNA sequence: TGTGCCAGCTCACCACGCAGGGGCCCGAACACCGGGGAGCTGTTTTTT. Translated: CASSPRRGPNTGELFF.

The chain couples TRBV6-1 to TRBJ1-4; D call uncertain. Trimming took off 2 bases at V and 5 bases at J, with 12 bases between the two ends. CDR3 length equals 15 residues. Germline V CDR1 and CDR2: MNHNS, SASEGT. CDR3 in DNA: TGTGCCAGCAGTGAACCCCCAGGAAGAAATGAAAAACTGTTTTTT. It encodes CASSEPPGRNEKLFF.

This chain connects TRBV9 to TRBJ2-7; 11 bases fit TRBD2. Germline V gene data show CDR1 as SGDLS and CDR2 as YYNGEE. The trim removed 3 bases at V and 2 bases at J, leaving 4 bases unmatched. CDR3 length: 15 residues. This chain's CDR3 is CASSGGGLAAYEQYF. The CDR3 DNA follows: TGTGCCAGCAGCGGGGGGGGACTAGCGGCCTACGAGCAGTACTTC.

The chain joins TRBV30 to TRBJ2-5; 10 nucleotides align to TRBD2. CDR1 is GTSNPN and CDR2 is SVGIG in the germline V gene (reference sequence). V shed 3 bases, J shed 5 bases, and the junction held 6 bases outside the gene matches. The CDR3 spans 14 residues. CDR3 DNA: TGTGCCTGGAGCGGTGGTAGCGGGAGGGAGACCCAGTACTTC. Its protein product is CAWSGGSGRETQYF.

The chain has TRBV7-9 and TRBJ1-1; D unclear. This CDR3 is 14 amino acids long. Germline CDR1 and CDR2: SEHNR and FQNEAQ (reference sequence). V shed 5 bases and J shed 5 bases, with 15 bases lying between them. In DNA, the CDR3 is TGTGCCAGCAGCCGAAGTACGGGGTTAACTGAAGCTTTCTTT. As protein: CASSRSTGLTEAFF.

V usage is TRBV27 and J usage is TRBJ2-1; possible D gene TRBD1, 5 bases. The CDR3 has 14 amino acids. Germline V lookup: CDR1 MNHEY, CDR2 SMNVEV (reference sequence). V lost 6 bases, J lost 0 bases, and 9 bases lay in between. The CDR3 coding sequence is TGTGCCAGCAGCCACAGGAACTCCTACAATGAGCAGTTCTTC. Translating it yields CASSHRNSYNEQFF.

This clone has a single count. The chain recombines TRBV10-3 with TRBJ1-1; the match to TRBD1 covers 7 bases. CDR1 and CDR2 (germline): ENHRY, SYGVKD. There are 13 residues in the CDR3. With 9 bases clipped from V and 1 base from J, the junction kept 5 bases outside the gene matches. The CDR3 sequence is CAISGQQNTEAFF. CDR3 DNA sequence: TGTGCCATATCGGGACAGCAGAACACTGAAGCTTTCTTT.

The chain employs TRBV28 and TRBJ1-2, with D possibly matching TRBD1 (6 bases). This CDR3 spans 12 amino acids. V was pared by 5 bases and J by 5 bases, with 9 bases between. Germline loops: CDR1 MDHEN, CDR2 SYDVKM. CDR3 protein: CASSTGRYGYTF. CDR3 nucleotides: TGTGCCAGCAGTACAGGGCGGTATGGCTACACCTTC.

V gene TRBV4-2 combines with J gene TRBJ2-2; possibly TRBD2 for D (5 bases). CDR1 and CDR2 from the germline V gene are LGHNA and YNFKEQ. The CDR3 runs 16 residues. Trimming removed 0 bases at V and 1 base at J, with 9 bases between. The DNA of the CDR3 is TGTGCCAGCAGCCAAGATTCAGGAGGGAACACCGGGGAGCTGTTTTTT. As protein: CASSQDSGGNTGELFF.

This clone was seen a handful of times. Mismatch with germline at one junction end may stem from a read error. The chain is built from TRBV19 and TRBJ1-2; D perhaps matches TRBD1 (5 bases). The length of the CDR3 is 16 residues. Germline CDR1 is LNHDA and CDR2 is SQIVND (reference sequence). The CDR3 DNA reads TGTGCCAGTAGAATAGGGGTAGGCAGCCGGGAAACCGGCTACACCTTC. Translating it yields CASRIGVGSRETGYTF. Together with reference TRBV19 and TRBJ1-2, the CDR3 gives the full variable domain: DGGITQSPKYLFRKEGQNVTLSCEQNLNHDAMYWYRQDPGQGLRLIYYSQIVNDFQKGDIAEGYSVSREKKESFPLTVTSAQKNPTAFYLCASRIGVGSRETGYTFGSGTRLTVV.

The chain combines TRBV6-6 with TRBJ2-1, with TRBD1 matching over 7 bases. The V and J ends lost 8 bases and 0 bases, in that order; junction bases with no gene match: 1. The CDR3 runs to 13 residues. Germline V CDR1 and CDR2: MNHNY, SVGAGI (reference sequence). This CDR3 is CASRDSSYNEQFF. In nucleotides, the CDR3 is TGTGCCAGCCGGGACAGCTCCTACAATGAGCAGTTCTTC.

This clone has a single count. The chain employs TRBV5-1 and TRBJ2-1; D is undetermined. CDR1 SGHRS and CDR2 YFSETQ come from the germline V gene. The CDR3 contains 12 residues. Trimming took off 0 bases at V and 6 bases at J, with 4 bases between the two ends. The CDR3 spells CASSLEVNEQFF. For the CDR3, the DNA is TGCGCCAGCAGCTTGGAGGTCAATGAGCAGTTCTTC. The variable domain in full, with the rest retrieved from reference TRBV5-1 and TRBJ2-1, is KAGVTQTPRYLIKTRGQQVTLSCSPISGHRSVSWYQQTPGQGLQFLFEYFSETQRNKGNFPGRFSGRQFSNSRSEMNVSTLELGDSALYLCASSLEVNEQFFGPGTRLTVL.